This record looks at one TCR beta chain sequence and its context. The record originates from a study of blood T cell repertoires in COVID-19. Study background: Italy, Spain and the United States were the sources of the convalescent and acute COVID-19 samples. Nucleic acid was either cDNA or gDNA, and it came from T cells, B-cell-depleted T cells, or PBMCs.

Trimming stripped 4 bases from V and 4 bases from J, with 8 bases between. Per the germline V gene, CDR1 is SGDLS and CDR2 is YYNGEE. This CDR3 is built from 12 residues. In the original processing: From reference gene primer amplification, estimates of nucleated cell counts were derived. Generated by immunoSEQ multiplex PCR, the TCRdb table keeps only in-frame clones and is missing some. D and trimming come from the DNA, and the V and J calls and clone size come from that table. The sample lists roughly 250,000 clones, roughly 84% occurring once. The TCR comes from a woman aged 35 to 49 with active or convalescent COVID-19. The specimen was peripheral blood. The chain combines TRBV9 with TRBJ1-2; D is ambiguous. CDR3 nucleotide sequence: TGTGCCAGCAGCCGAGTCGCCTATGGCTACACCTTC. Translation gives CASSRVAYGYTF.